This TCR beta chain was sequenced during a study of blood T cell repertoires in COVID-19. The overall study: From T cells, B-cell-depleted T cells, or PBMCs came the material, which was cDNA or gDNA.

Original data processing: How many nucleated cells were present was estimated from reference gene primer amplification. Using immunoSEQ multiplex PCR, the repertoire was profiled, and TCRdb retains in-frame clones only, with some absent. V, J and clone size are taken as reported in that table, and D and trimming were inferred from the DNA itself. The data hold around 130,000 clones, with around 80% observed a single time. Germline loops: CDR1 KGHDR, CDR2 SFDVKD. This CDR3 region has 16 residues. V lost 4 bases and J lost 5; bases outside the gene matches: 7. The sequenced material came from peripheral blood. V is TRBV24-1 and J is TRBJ2-5; 12 bases fit TRBD1. The sequence was collected from a man between 60 and 75 years old with active or convalescent COVID-19. The CDR3 loop reads CATSDSGQGAGETQYF. The CDR3 DNA is TGTGCCACCAGTGACTCGGGACAGGGGGCTGGGGAGACCCAGTACTTC.